These T cell receptor beta chains were read from a single sample in a study of a mutant IDH1 vaccine in newly diagnosed glioma. These receptors' targets are unknown. The assay was immunoSEQ multiplex PCR, and TCRdb's table has in-frame clones only and misses some. The sample has about 120,000 clones; roughly 90% are singletons. The material was PBMCs, obtained from a glioma patient whose treatment included an IDH1 peptide vaccine. The origin of the receptors is a woman aged 45-60 years with glioma. Both conserved end residues are part of each CDR3. Clone size is stated in some rows and not others, as once, few, many or a class when expanded.

V	J	size	CDR3
TRBV27	TRBJ2-1	NA	CASSPIAGVMNEQFF
TRBV5-5	TRBJ2-7	once	CASSFGQGGAYEQYF
TRBV5-1	TRBJ2-3	NA	CASSLERGADTQYF
TRBV19	TRBJ2-5	NA	CASSTTGGQETQYF
TRBV6-5	TRBJ1-1	NA	CASSYSINTEAFF
TRBV5-1	TRBJ2-3	once	CASSLWGGVSTDTQYF
TRBV6-1	TRBJ1-5	NA	CASSGQGAGQPQHF
TRBV13	TRBJ1-1	NA	CASSGGENTEAFF
TRBV28	TRBJ1-4	NA	CASTSLSEGEKLFF
TRBV2	TRBJ2-3	NA	CASTQRASATDTQYF
TRBV6-5	TRBJ2-1	NA	CASVGGAEQFF
TRBV28	TRBJ1-6	few	CASSSKKDNSPLHF